This T cell receptor beta chain is drawn from a study of identical twins listed by TCRdb under 2016. For the wider study: The study deep-sequenced TCR alpha and beta repertoires from monozygotic twins, unrelated adults of various ages and cord blood to test whether fetal clonotypes persist. Replicate twin experiments were performed at different times using different library preparation protocols to rule out contamination. Overall results and qualifications from the work: In beta out-of-frame sequences, excess twin sharing was weaker, because having fewer shared sequences lowered the signal-to-noise ratio. Abundant cord blood beta clonotypes had fewer insertions, young adult naive repertoires showed a similar but weaker trend, and memory repertoires showed no such trend. Invariant T cells such as MAIT and iNKT could partly confound zero-insertion analyses, although diverse VJ usage argued against such confounding for most clonotypes. Out-of-frame TCR alpha sharing in monozygotic twins was systematically underestimated by recombination models, whereas sharing between unrelated individuals was in agreement with the recombination models. Conclusions relied on cross-sectional statistical analysis, since the same donors could not be followed over many years. Out-of-frame TCR alpha sequences shared between twins showed an excess of low generation-probability sequences compared with coincidental sharing between unrelated individuals.

This clonotype was counted between two and nine times. Its binding antigen is unknown. No much larger clone is present one base from it, and per-base qualities are unavailable. Every donor in the study was a healthy Caucasian. The twin cohort comprised three pairs of female monozygotic twins, all aged about 18 to 29 years. RNA for TCR libraries was isolated from peripheral blood mononuclear cells. According to the germline V gene, CDR1 reads SGHRS and CDR2 reads YFSETQ. Inclusive of the bounding cysteine and phenylalanine, the CDR3 is 16 residues long. CDR3 DNA only is kept here, 48 bases in frame from base 1. Trimming removed 5 bases from V and 0 bases from J, leaving 15 bases between the germline ends. The library was made by 5' RACE. TCRdb shows the sequencer as Illumina HiSeq 2000. A universal primer binding site was added through template switching, and the final cDNA carried a unique molecular identifier so that TCR cDNA molecules could be counted accurately. Specific primers in the conserved constant-segment region were used to synthesize first-strand cDNA for TCR alpha and beta chains. To control for contamination, every cDNA library was double barcoded, receiving both a SMART-Mk sample barcode and Illumina barcodes. TruSeq adapter sequences and Illumina sample barcodes were added in two successive PCR steps. TCR alpha and beta cDNA libraries were sequenced on the Illumina HiSeq platform with custom primers. The study's processing was this. Raw reads were processed with MiGEC to extract unique molecular identifiers, and MiXCR was used to determine CDR3 positions. For each individual, recombination models were inferred using an EM algorithm with the repgenHMM and IGoR tools. Shared clonotypes were analyzed with the tcR package in R, and sharing was normalized by the product of cloneset sizes. To study raw recombination without the effects of thymic and clonal selection, out-of-frame nonproductive sequences were analyzed. TCRdb reprocessed the public reads (quality trimming at Q25 with fastp, clone calling with MiXCR) and kept in-frame beta chains. Every CDR3 protein is listed once, alongside the most common genes and DNA of its rows. It is TCRdb's table, rather than the study itself, that gives the V and J calls and clone size. The sample yields hundreds of thousands of distinct CDR3 sequences; roughly 12% were counted once. 1.5% to 2% of the sample is in the top ten clones.

This same sample was also part of a study on yellow fever vaccine responses in identical twins. The second study also describes: According to the authors, the vaccine-induced T cell response in identical twins seemed to be partly convergent and partly specific to each individual. The study precisely tracked vaccine-responding T cell clones in identical twins.

This receptor was identified in a woman under 30 in good health. Recombination connected TRBV5-1 to TRBJ2-4; the D gene could be either TRBD1 or TRBD2, each agreeing at 5 bases. The sequencing sample was made of PBMCs. For the CDR3, the sequence is CASSGGERLAKNIQYF. The DNA reads TGCGCCAGCAGTGGGGGAGAACGACTAGCCAAAAACATTCAGTACTTC. The CDR3 plus the reference TRBV5-1 and TRBJ2-4 genes for the other parts give the full variable domain: KAGVTQTPRYLIKTRGQQVTLSCSPISGHRSVSWYQQTPGQGLQFLFEYFSETQRNKGNFPGRFSGRQFSNSRSEMNVSTLELGDSALYLCASSGGERLAKNIQYFGAGTRLSVL.